This T cell receptor (beta chain) was found in a study of T cell repertoires in cytomegalovirus infection. The overall study: Used in the study were CMV epitopes, some recently identified and HLA-C-restricted, others well-studied and HLA-B-restricted. TCR beta signatures that were public indicated CMV infection and matching HLA type.

The sample holds many counts of this clonotype. Its matching antigen is unknown. TCRdb fed the reads into MiXCR, producing one record per CDR3 protein. The sample lists 400,000 to 600,000 distinct CDR3 sequences; approximately 42% were seen once. Study results and limitations: The study found HLA-C-restricted CMV-specific TCR beta clonotypes dominating the ex vivo response. Frequencies of public TCR beta families were cumulated, and this identified carriers of CMV plus the relevant HLA.

V was shortened by 0 bases and J by 4 bases, with 19 bases between the two germline ends. CDR1 is SGHTA and CDR2 is FQGNSA in the germline V gene. The CDR3 is made up of 17 amino acids. The rearrangement uses TRBV7-2 and TRBJ2-7; the D gene is possibly TRBD2 (6 bases). The sequence was collected from a human donor in good health (CMV status not recorded). Some clones in this sample may be carry-over from other donors' samples. Sequencing used cultured PBMCs, obtained from culture after CMV antigen stimulation. As DNA, the CDR3 is TGTGCCAGCAGCTTAGCCCCTACTGGGGTGGGGGGATACGAGCAGTACTTC. Translated: CASSLAPTGVGGYEQYF.